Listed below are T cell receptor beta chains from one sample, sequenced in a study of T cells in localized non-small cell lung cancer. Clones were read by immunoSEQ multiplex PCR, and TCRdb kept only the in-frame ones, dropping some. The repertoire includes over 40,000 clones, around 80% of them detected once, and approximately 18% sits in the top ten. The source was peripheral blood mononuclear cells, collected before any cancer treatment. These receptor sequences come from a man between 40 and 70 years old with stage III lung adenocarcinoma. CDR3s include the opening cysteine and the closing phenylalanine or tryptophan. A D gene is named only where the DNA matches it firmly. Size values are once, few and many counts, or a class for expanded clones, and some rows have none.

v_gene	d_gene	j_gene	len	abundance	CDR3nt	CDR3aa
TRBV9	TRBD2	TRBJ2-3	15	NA	TGTGCCAGCAGCGTCGCGGGGGGCTACACAGATACGCAGTATTTT	CASSVAGGYTDTQYF
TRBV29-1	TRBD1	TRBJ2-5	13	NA	TGCAGCGTTGATGGGACAGGGGGGGAGACCCAGTACTTC	CSVDGTGGETQYF
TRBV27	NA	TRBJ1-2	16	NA	TGTGCCAGCAGTTCGGGGAGTGGCAGGCGGAACTATGGCTACACCTTC	CASSSGSGRRNYGYTF
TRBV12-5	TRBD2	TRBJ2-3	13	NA	TGTGCTAGTGGTTTGGCCAGCGGGATGACGCAGTATTTT	CASGLASGMTQYF
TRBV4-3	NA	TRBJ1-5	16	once	TGCGCCAGCAGCCAAGATACAGGAGCTAGCAATCAGCCCCAGCATTTT	CASSQDTGASNQPQHF
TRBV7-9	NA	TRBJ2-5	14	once	TGTGCCAGCAGCTCCCAGGGTCTCCAAGAGACCCAGTACTTC	CASSSQGLQETQYF
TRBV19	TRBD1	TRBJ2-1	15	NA	TGTGCCAGTAGTACCGACAGGGGACAATACAATGAGCAGTTCTTC	CASSTDRGQYNEQFF
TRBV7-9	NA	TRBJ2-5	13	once	TGTGCCAGCAGCTTGGGGGGCGAGGGGACCCAGTACTTC	CASSLGGEGTQYF
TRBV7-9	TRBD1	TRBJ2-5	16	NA	TGTGCCAGCAGCTTAGCGGGACAGGGGGCGCGAGAGACCCAGTACTTC	CASSLAGQGARETQYF
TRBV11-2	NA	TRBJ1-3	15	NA	TGTGCCAGCAGCTTACTGGAGGGGCATGGAAACACCATATATTTT	CASSLLEGHGNTIYF
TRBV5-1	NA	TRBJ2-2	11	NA	TGCGCCAGCACGAAGGGCGGGGAGCTGTTTTTT	CASTKGGELFF
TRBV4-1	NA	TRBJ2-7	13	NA	TGCGCCAGCTCGGAGTCCGGGATCAACGAGCAGTACTTC	CASSESGINEQYF
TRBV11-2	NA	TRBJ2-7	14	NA	TGTGCCAGCAGAAAAGGGCACTCATCCTACGAGCAGTACTTC	CASRKGHSSYEQYF
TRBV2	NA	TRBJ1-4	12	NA	TGTGCCAGCAGTTATAACAGTGAAAAACTGTTTTTT	CASSYNSEKLFF
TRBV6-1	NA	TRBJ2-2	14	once	TGTGCCAGCAGTGAAGTGGGGCCCACCGGGGAGCTGTTTTTT	CASSEVGPTGELFF
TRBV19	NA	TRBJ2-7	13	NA	TGTGCCAGTAGTATAGCCTCGGGGGACGAGCAGTACTTC	CASSIASGDEQYF
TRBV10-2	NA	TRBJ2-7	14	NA	TGCGCCAGCAGTGCGAGGAGGCGACAGGACGAGCAGTACTTC	CASSARRRQDEQYF
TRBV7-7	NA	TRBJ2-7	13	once	TGTGCCAGCAGCGCCAGGAGGCCCTACGAGCAGTACTTC	CASSARRPYEQYF
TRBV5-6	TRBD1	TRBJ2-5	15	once	TGTGCCAGCAGCATACCGGGACAGGGTCAAGAGACCCAGTACTTC	CASSIPGQGQETQYF
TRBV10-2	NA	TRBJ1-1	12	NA	TGCGCCAGCCTTGACGGGGGGGCTGAAGCTTTCTTT	CASLDGGAEAFF
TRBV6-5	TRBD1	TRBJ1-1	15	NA	TGTGCCAGCAGTTACTCTCCCGGGACAGATACTGAAGCTTTCTTT	CASSYSPGTDTEAFF
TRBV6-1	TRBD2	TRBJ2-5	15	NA	TGTGCCACGGAGGAGGGACTAGCGGGATATGAGACCCAGTACTTC	CATEEGLAGYETQYF
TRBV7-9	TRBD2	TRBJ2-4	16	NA	TGTGCCAGCAGCTTTACTAGCGGGGACACCAAAAACATTCAGTACTTC	CASSFTSGDTKNIQYF
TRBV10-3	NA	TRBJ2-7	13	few	TGTGCCATCAGTGAGCGGACAGACTACGAGCAGTACTTC	CAISERTDYEQYF
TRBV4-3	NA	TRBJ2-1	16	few	TGCGCCAGCAGCCCGACCCGGGTCGGTTTTAGCAATGAGCAGTTCTTC	CASSPTRVGFSNEQFF
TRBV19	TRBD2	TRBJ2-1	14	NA	TGTGCCAGTAGTGATAGCGGGATCAACAATGAGCAGTTCTTC	CASSDSGINNEQFF
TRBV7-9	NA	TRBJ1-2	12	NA	TGTGCCAGCAGCTTTCTTGGGAGGGATTACACCTTC	CASSFLGRDYTF
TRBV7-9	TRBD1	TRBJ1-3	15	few	TGTGCCAGCAGCCTTCAGGGGGTATCTGGAAACACCATATATTTT	CASSLQGVSGNTIYF
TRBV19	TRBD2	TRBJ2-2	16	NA	TGTGCCAGTAGTATTGCGGGAGGGCTGAACACCGGGGAGCTGTTTTTT	CASSIAGGLNTGELFF
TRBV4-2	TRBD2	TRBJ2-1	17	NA	TGTGCCAGCAGCCAAGTAACTCTAGCGGGAGGGCCAAATGAGCAGTTCTTC	CASSQVTLAGGPNEQFF
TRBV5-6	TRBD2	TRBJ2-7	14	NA	TGTGCCAGCAGCTTGCAAGCGGGGGCCTACGAGCAGTACTTC	CASSLQAGAYEQYF
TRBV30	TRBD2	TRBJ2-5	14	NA	TGTGCCTTAACCGGGACTAGCGACCAAGAGACCCAGTACTTC	CALTGTSDQETQYF
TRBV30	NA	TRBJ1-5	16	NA	TGTGCCTGGAGTGGGATCGGGACGGGAAGCAATCAGCCCCAGCATTTT	CAWSGIGTGSNQPQHF
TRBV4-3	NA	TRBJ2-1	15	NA	TGCGCCAGCAGCCAAACTAGCTTTAGGGACAATGAGCAGTTCTTC	CASSQTSFRDNEQFF
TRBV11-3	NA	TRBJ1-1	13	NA	TGTGCCAGCAGCTTGGTGGGTGGCACTGAAGCTTTCTTT	CASSLVGGTEAFF
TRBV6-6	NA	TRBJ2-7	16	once	TGTGCCAGCGGGTCTCTAAGGAGGGCCAACGCCTACGAGCAGTACTTC	CASGSLRRANAYEQYF
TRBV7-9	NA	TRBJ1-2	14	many	TGTGCCAGCAGCTTAGATGGGAATGGCGCTGGCTACACCTTC	CASSLDGNGAGYTF
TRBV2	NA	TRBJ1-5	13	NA	TGTGCCAGCACGTGGGAGACTAATCAGCCCCAGCATTTT	CASTWETNQPQHF
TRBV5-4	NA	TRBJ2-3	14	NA	TGTGCCAGCAGCTTGTTTAGTAATCAGGATACGCAGTATTTT	CASSLFSNQDTQYF
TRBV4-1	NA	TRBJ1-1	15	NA	TGCGCCAGCACCCGGGGAGGGGAAGGTAACACTGAAGCTTTCTTT	CASTRGGEGNTEAFF
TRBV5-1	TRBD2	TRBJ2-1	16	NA	TGCGCCAGCAGCTTAAGCGGGACGAGCTCCTACAATGAGCAGTTCTTC	CASSLSGTSSYNEQFF
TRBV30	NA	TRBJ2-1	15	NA	TGTGCCTGGAGTCTGGGGCGGGGAGAGCTGGATGAGCAGTTCTTC	CAWSLGRGELDEQFF